A single T cell receptor (beta chain) is shown here with its context. Its antigen is unknown. CDR1 and CDR2 (germline): MDHEN, SYDVKM. The V end lost 6 bases, the J end lost 2 bases, and 7 bases lay between the germline ends. CDR3 length: 12 amino acids. The sample originates from a study of lymphopenia after photon versus proton radiotherapy. Findings and limits, study-wide: After lymphocyte nadir, photon-treated repertoires showed oligoclonal expansion, especially CD8+ Temra.

Using immunoSEQ multiplex PCR, the repertoire was profiled, and TCRdb retains in-frame clones only, with some absent. The sample carries tens of thousands of clones, under 95% recorded once. J is TRBJ1-1 and V is TRBV28; D not certain. Specimen: peripheral blood, collected from a patient treated with photon-based radiotherapy. The source of this sequence is a woman aged 35 to 49 with cholangiocarcinoma. The chain's CDR3 is CASSTFNTEAFF. DNA for the CDR3: TGTGCCAGCAGCACCTTTAACACTGAAGCTTTCTTT.